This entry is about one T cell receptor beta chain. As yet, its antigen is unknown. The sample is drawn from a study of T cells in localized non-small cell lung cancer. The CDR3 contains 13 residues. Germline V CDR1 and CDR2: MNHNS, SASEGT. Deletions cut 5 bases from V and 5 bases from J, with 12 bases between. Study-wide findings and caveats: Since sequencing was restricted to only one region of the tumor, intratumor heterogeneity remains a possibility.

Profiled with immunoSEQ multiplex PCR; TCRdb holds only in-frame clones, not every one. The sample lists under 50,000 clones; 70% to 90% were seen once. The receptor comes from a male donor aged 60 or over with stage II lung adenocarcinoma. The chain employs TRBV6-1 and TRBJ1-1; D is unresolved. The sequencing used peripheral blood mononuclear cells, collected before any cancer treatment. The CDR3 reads CASSPTQKTEAFF. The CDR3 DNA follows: TGTGCCAGCAGTCCCACCCAGAAAACTGAAGCTTTCTTT.